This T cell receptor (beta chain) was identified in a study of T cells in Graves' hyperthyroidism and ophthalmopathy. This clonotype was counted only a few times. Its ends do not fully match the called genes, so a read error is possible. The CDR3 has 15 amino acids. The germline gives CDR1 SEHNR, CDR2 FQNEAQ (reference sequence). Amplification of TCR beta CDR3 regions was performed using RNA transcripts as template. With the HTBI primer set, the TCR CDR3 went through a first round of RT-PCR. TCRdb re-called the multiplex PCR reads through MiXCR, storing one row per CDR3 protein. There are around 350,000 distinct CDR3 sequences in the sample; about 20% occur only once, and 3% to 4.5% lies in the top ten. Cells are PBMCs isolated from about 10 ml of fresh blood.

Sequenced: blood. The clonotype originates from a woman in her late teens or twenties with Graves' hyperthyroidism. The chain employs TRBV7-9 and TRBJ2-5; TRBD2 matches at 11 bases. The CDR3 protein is CASSPTSGAEETQYF. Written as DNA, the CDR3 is TGTGCCAGCAGCCCGACTAGCGGGGCGGAAGAGACCCAATACTTC.